The 21 T cell receptor beta chains listed next were all sequenced from one sample in a study of T cells in localized non-small cell lung cancer. The repertoire was sequenced with immunoSEQ multiplex PCR; TCRdb's copy has only in-frame clones and lacks some. The sample lists 16,000 or so clones, around 89% occurring once. Sequencing was performed on peripheral blood, taken before any cancer treatment. These receptors all stem from a male donor at least 60 years old with stage II squamous cell lung carcinoma.

The chain employs TRBV18 and TRBJ2-7, with unresolved D. Germline CDR1 reads KGHSH; CDR2 reads LQKENI. This CDR3 is built from 16 residues. V was shortened by 1 base and J by 0 bases, with 13 bases between the two germline ends. The CDR3 DNA sequence: TGTGCCAGCTCACCACAGTACGGCGGCCTCTCCTACGAGCAGTACTTC. This gives the protein CASSPQYGGLSYEQYF.

This rearrangement joins TRBV7-3 to TRBJ2-1; 7 bases map to TRBD2. V lost 1 base, J lost 10 bases, and 10 bases stayed unmatched. Per the germline V gene, CDR1 is SGHTA and CDR2 is FQGTGA. This CDR3 is 15 amino acids long. The CDR3 reads CASSLIVGSGSEQFF. Written as DNA, the CDR3 is TGTGCCAGCAGCTTAATAGTGGGTAGCGGGTCAGAGCAGTTCTTC.

The DNA of the CDR3 is TGTGCCAGCAGTTACTCCATTTGGGTCGGGAGCTACGAGCAGTACTTC. This sequence encodes CASSYSIWVGSYEQYF. The rearrangement uses TRBV6-5 and TRBJ2-7; D perhaps matches TRBD2 (6 bases). The CDR3 loop spans 16 amino acids. Trimming removed 0 bases from V and 3 bases from J, with 15 bases in between. Germline values: CDR1 MNHEY, CDR2 SVGAGI.

The rearrangement joins TRBV9 to TRBJ2-1; D not certain. The CDR3 runs 14 residues. V lost 0 bases, J lost 2 bases, and 6 bases lay in between. Per the germline V gene, CDR1 is SGDLS and CDR2 is YYNGEE. The CDR3 loop reads CASSVDETYNEQFF. The CDR3 DNA reads as TGTGCCAGCAGCGTAGACGAGACCTACAATGAGCAGTTCTTC.

The chain couples TRBV25-1 to TRBJ1-2, with TRBD1 matching 12 bases. V lost 5 bases, J lost 5 bases, and 6 bases stayed unmatched. Per germline, CDR1 MGHDK and CDR2 SYGVNS. The length of the CDR3 is 15 residues. This CDR3 is CASSPGTGGDYGYTF. DNA of the CDR3: TGTGCCAGCAGTCCCGGGACAGGGGGCGATTATGGCTACACCTTC.

In DNA form, the CDR3 reads TGCAGCGTTCTAGCGGGAGGGTTTTGGGAGACCCAGTACTTC. It is translated as CSVLAGGFWETQYF. The V and J genes are TRBV29-1 and TRBJ2-5, with 12 positions matching TRBD2. Germline V gene lookup returns CDR1 SQVTM and CDR2 ANQGSEA. The CDR3 sequence is 14 residues long. V lost 5 bases, J lost 5 bases, and 6 bases stayed unmatched.

This clone was detected once. V gene TRBV7-9 combines with J gene TRBJ2-3, with D perhaps given as TRBD1 or TRBD2 (5 bases each). CDR1 is SEHNR and CDR2 is FQNEAQ in the germline V gene (reference sequence). V dropped 4 bases and J dropped 5 bases, with 16 bases sitting between them. The CDR3 is 15 residues long. In nucleotides, the CDR3 is TGTGCCAGCAGCTCCAATCCGGGACGACGAGATACGCAGTATTTT. This gives the protein CASSSNPGRRDTQYF.

The chain has TRBV21-1 and TRBJ1-5; the D call TRBD1 from the table was never checked on the DNA. TRBV21-1 constitutes a pseudogene. This CDR3 contains 16 residues. The CDR3 loop reads CASSKGDRDSNQPQHF. The CDR3 DNA sequence: TGTGCCAGCAGCAAAGGCGACAGGGATAGCAATCAGCCCCAGCATTTT.

The chain has TRBV15 and TRBJ2-7; D uncertain. In germline, CDR1 is LNHNV, CDR2 YYDKDF (reference sequence). Deletions cut 0 bases from V and 2 bases from J, with 5 bases between. The CDR3 runs 13 residues. The CDR3 sequence is CATSREEAYEQYF. The CDR3 DNA reads as TGTGCCACCAGCAGAGAGGAAGCCTACGAGCAGTACTTC.

J is TRBJ2-1 and V is TRBV4-1; TRBD2 might be the D (5 bases). The V gene lost 1 base and the J gene lost 10 bases, with 17 bases spanning the gap. Looked up from germline, CDR1 is MGHRA and CDR2 is YSYEKL. This CDR3 has 15 residues. CDR3 coding DNA: TGCGCCAGCAGCCAAGTCAGACCGGGATCAACCGAGCAGTTCTTC. The encoded protein is CASSQVRPGSTEQFF.

V gene TRBV28 combines with J gene TRBJ1-1; D unclear. The germline V gene encodes CDR1 MDHEN and CDR2 SYDVKM. The CDR3 runs 12 residues. Trimming took off 8 bases at V and 4 bases at J, with 11 bases between the two ends. CDR3 nucleotides: TGTGCCAGCTCTAGAGCTAGCACTGAAGCTTTCTTT. It yields the protein CASSRASTEAFF.

The gene calls are TRBV19 and TRBJ1-2; D remains unclear. The CDR3 consists of 15 residues. Germline-derived CDR1 and CDR2 are LNHDA and SQIVND (reference sequence). The V gene lost 7 bases and the J gene lost 1 base, with 16 bases spanning the gap. The CDR3 DNA reads TGTGCCAGTACCCCGGAGGGCTTGATTAACTATGGCTACACCTTC. Amino acid sequence: CASTPEGLINYGYTF. Complete variable domain (other parts from reference TRBV19 and TRBJ1-2): DGGITQSPKYLFRKEGQNVTLSCEQNLNHDAMYWYRQDPGQGLRLIYYSQIVNDFQKGDIAEGYSVSREKKESFPLTVTSAQKNPTAFYLCASTPEGLINYGYTFGSGTRLTVV.

The sample holds one count of this clone. V is TRBV6-1 and J is TRBJ2-7; perhaps TRBD1 as D (6 bases). The V gene's germline CDR1 is MNHNS and CDR2 SASEGT. This CDR3 has 16 amino acids. Trimming shortened V by 4 bases and J by 3 bases, and 19 bases separated the two germline ends. CDR3 DNA: TGTGCCAGCAGTGGCCTCAGAGGGGGTGAAGGCTACGAGCAGTACTTC. Amino acids: CASSGLRGGEGYEQYF.

The V call is TRBV18, the J call TRBJ2-5; D not resolved. V lost 6 bases, J lost 3 bases, and 17 bases lay in between. Germline values: CDR1 KGHSH, CDR2 LQKENI. The CDR3 is made up of 15 amino acids. CDR3 protein: CASSSWSSNEETQYF. DNA of the CDR3: TGTGCCAGCTCTTCTTGGAGCTCGAATGAAGAGACCCAGTACTTC.

The V and J genes are TRBV5-4 and TRBJ2-3; 10 nucleotides align to TRBD2. The length of the CDR3 is 16 residues. V lost 2 bases and J lost 3; bases outside the gene matches: 6. Germline CDR1 reads SGHNT; CDR2 reads YYREEE (reference sequence). This CDR3 reads CASSFRSGRGTDTQYF. In DNA, the CDR3 is TGTGCCAGCAGCTTCCGGAGCGGGAGGGGGACAGATACGCAGTATTTT.

The CDR3 loop reads CATHGGEGVYNEQFF. For the CDR3, the DNA is TGTGCCACCCACGGCGGAGAGGGAGTATACAATGAGCAGTTCTTC. The chain is built from TRBV10-3 and TRBJ2-1, with TRBD2 as a possible D gene (5 bases). Germline CDR1 reads ENHRY; CDR2 reads SYGVKD. V gave up 10 bases and J gave up 4 bases, with 20 bases separating them. The CDR3 is 15 residues long.

With regard to this clone: At the DNA level, this CDR3 is encoded by other sequences in the same sample as well. V and J are TRBV5-1 and TRBJ1-5; TRBD1 matches at 10 bases. Germline CDR1 SGHRS, CDR2 YFSETQ. The V and J ends lost 0 bases and 4 bases, in that order; junction bases with no gene match: 1. This CDR3 region has 15 residues. The CDR3 loop is CASSLGTGGNQPQHF. CDR3 DNA: TGCGCCAGCAGCTTGGGGACAGGGGGGAATCAGCCCCAGCATTTT.

The chain employs TRBV28 and TRBJ2-5; the D gene is possibly TRBD2 (7 bases). Looked up from germline, CDR1 is MDHEN and CDR2 is SYDVKM. The CDR3 runs 17 residues. V was clipped by 3 bases and J by 5 bases, with 22 bases between them. CDR3 DNA sequence: TGTGCCAGCAGTTTCTTACTAGGAGGGGGAGGGGAGGAGACCCAGTACTTC. Residues: CASSFLLGGGGEETQYF.

This clone has just one count. This chain uses TRBV27 with TRBJ2-4; D gene uncertain. The CDR3 is 13 amino acids. In germline, CDR1 is MNHEY, CDR2 SMNVEV (reference sequence). V was pared by 7 bases and J by 1 base, with 8 bases between. The CDR3 is CASKPIAKNIQYF. The DNA for the CDR3 is TGTGCCAGCAAACCAATCGCCAAAAACATTCAGTACTTC.

This chain uses TRBV4-2 with TRBJ2-5; tentative D call: TRBD2 (6 bases). This CDR3 has 17 residues. V was trimmed by 4 bases and J by 2 bases, leaving 20 bases between them. Germline CDR1 and CDR2: LGHNA and YNFKEQ. The CDR3 sequence: CASSPKHSDYFQETQYF. The CDR3 DNA follows: TGTGCCAGCAGCCCAAAGCACTCGGACTACTTTCAAGAGACCCAGTACTTC.

This clone was recorded only once. The chain carries TRBV4-1 and TRBJ2-7, with a possible D match to TRBD1 (6 bases). Deletions cut 3 bases from V and 3 bases from J, with 12 bases between. Germline CDR1 and CDR2: MGHRA and YSYEKL. The CDR3 sequence is 14 residues long. The CDR3 here is CASSQDSGFYEQYF. DNA for the CDR3: TGCGCCAGCAGCCAGGACAGCGGATTCTACGAGCAGTACTTC.